The present T cell receptor (beta chain) was sequenced within a study of long-term antiretroviral therapy in people with HIV. Findings and caveats of the study: Clones expanded before ART dominated the repertoire at all time points.

Version v3.0 of the immunoSEQ assay ran at survey level. Clones were sequenced by immunoSEQ multiplex PCR, and TCRdb holds only the in-frame ones, with some missing. The profile shows some 28,000 clones, over 85% of them singletons. As concerns this clone: What it recognizes is unknown.

The germline V and J ends were trimmed by 8 bases and 1 base, with 12 bases remaining between them. The CDR3 is made up of 14 amino acids. Germline lookup yields CDR1 MNHEY and CDR2 SMNVEV (reference sequence). Per individual, the PBMC samples numbered at least one pre-ART and at least two post-ART. The TCR originated in a man between 40 and 49 years old with HIV. Sample: unsorted PBMCs, taken 6.2 years after starting antiretroviral therapy. The J gene is TRBJ1-5, the V gene TRBV27; no clear D. CDR3 bases: TGTGCCAGCCCGCCTGGCGGGAGCAATCAGCCCCAGCATTTT. Protein sequence: CASPPGGSNQPQHF.